One T cell receptor beta chain is described in this entry. In the source study's methods: Researchers report that nucleated cell counts were estimated from reference gene primer amplification. Clones were read by immunoSEQ multiplex PCR, and TCRdb kept only the in-frame ones, dropping some. V, J and clone size are taken as reported in that table, and D and trimming were inferred from the DNA itself. The sample has about 56,000 clones; 89% are singletons. The data belong to a study of blood T cell repertoires in COVID-19. The sequence was obtained from a human donor in a cohort sampled during active COVID-19. Sequencing was performed on peripheral blood.

The CDR3 sequence: CASSLFNAGQLNQPQHF. CDR3 DNA: TGTGCCAGCAGCCTATTTAACGCCGGACAGCTGAATCAGCCCCAGCATTTT. The V and J genes are TRBV7-8 and TRBJ1-5; D possibly corresponds to TRBD1 (6 bases). V dropped 5 bases and J dropped 4 bases, with 21 bases sitting between them. Germline V gene lookup returns CDR1 SGHVS and CDR2 FQNEAQ. CDR3 length equals 17 residues.